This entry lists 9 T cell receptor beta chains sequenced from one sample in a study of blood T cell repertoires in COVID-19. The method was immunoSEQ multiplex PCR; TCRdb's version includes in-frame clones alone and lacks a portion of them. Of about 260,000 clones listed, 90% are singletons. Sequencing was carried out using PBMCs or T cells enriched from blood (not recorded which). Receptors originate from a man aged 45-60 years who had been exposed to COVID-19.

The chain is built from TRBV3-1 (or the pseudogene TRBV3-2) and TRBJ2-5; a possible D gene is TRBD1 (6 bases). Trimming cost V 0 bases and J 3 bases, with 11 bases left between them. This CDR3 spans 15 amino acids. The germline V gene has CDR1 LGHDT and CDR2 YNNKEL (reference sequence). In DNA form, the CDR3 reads TGTGCCAGCAGCCAAGAACTGGGACACAAAGAGACCCAGTACTTC. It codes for CASSQELGHKETQYF.

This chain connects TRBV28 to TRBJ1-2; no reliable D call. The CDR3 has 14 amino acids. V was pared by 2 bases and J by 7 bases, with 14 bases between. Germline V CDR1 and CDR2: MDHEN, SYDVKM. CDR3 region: CASSLQEAASGYTF. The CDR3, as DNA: TGTGCCAGCAGTTTACAGGAGGCAGCGTCTGGCTACACCTTC.

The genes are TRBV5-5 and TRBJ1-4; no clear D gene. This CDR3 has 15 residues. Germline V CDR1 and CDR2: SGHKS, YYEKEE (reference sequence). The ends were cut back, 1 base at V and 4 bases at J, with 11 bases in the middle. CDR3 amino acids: CASSLLWADNEKLFF. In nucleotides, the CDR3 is TGTGCCAGCAGCTTGCTTTGGGCAGATAATGAAAAACTGTTTTTT.

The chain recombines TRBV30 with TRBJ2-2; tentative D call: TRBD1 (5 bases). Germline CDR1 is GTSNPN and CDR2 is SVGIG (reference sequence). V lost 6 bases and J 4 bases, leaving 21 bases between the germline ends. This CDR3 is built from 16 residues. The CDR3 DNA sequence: TGTGCCTGTACAACAGGAATTTCTCGTTTCACCGGGGAGCTGTTTTTT. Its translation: CACTTGISRFTGELFF.

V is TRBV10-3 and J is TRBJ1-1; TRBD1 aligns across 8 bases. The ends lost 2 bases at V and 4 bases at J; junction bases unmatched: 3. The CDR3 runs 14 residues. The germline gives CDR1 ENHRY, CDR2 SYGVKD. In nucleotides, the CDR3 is TGTGCCATCAGTGAGGGACAGGGTACCACTGAAGCTTTCTTT. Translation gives CAISEGQGTTEAFF.

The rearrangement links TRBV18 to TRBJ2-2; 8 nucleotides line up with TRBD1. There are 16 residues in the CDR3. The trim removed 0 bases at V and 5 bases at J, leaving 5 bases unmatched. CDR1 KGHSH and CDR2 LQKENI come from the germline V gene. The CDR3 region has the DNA TGTGCCAGCTCACCACCGAGTCAGGGGGCAACCGGGGAGCTGTTTTTT. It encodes CASSPPSQGATGELFF.

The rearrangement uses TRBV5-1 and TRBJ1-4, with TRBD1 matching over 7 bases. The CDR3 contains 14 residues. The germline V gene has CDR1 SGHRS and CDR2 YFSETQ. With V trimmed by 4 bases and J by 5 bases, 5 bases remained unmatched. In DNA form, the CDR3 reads TGCGCCAGCAGCCGTCGGGACAGCAATGAAAAACTGTTTTTT. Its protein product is CASSRRDSNEKLFF.

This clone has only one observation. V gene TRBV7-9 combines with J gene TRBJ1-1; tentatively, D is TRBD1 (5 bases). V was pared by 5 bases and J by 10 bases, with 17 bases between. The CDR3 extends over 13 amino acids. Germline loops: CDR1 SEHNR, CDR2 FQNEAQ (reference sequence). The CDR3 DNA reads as TGTGCCAGCAGCCCTGAAGGACACTCGGGAGCTTTCTTT. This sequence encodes CASSPEGHSGAFF.

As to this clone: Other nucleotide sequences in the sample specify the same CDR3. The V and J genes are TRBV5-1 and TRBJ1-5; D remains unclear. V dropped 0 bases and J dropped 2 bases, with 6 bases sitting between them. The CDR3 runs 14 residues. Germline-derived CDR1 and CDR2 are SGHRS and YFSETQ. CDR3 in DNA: TGCGCCAGCAGCTTGGGCGGGGGCAATCAGCCCCAGCATTTT. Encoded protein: CASSLGGGNQPQHF.